These T cell receptor beta chains were read from a single sample in a study of early T cells in non-severe SARS-CoV-2 infection. TCRdb processed the 5' RACE reads anew with MiXCR; each CDR3 protein has one entry. The sample lists 30,000 or so distinct CDR3 sequences; roughly 5% were seen once. Sequencing was performed on whole blood. The receptors originated from an adult who was a healthcare worker with PCR-confirmed SARS-CoV-2 infection or an uninfected control (not recorded which). The CDR3 runs from the conserved cysteine through the conserved F or W. The order of the fields is V gene, D gene, clone size, J gene, CDR3 DNA, CDR3 protein. A D gene is named only where the DNA matches it firmly. Part of the rows lack a size; the others show once, few, many or a class for expanded clones.

>TRBV7-9|.|many|TRBJ1-2
TGTGCCAGCAGGACCGACAACTATGGCTACACCTTC
CASRTDNYGYTF
>TRBV29-1|TRBD1|many|TRBJ2-1
TGCAGCGTGACAGGGGGCCATATCTCCTACAATGAGCAGTTCTTC
CSVTGGHISYNEQFF
>TRBV18|.|many|TRBJ2-7
TGTGCCAGCTCCCCCCCCGGGTCCTACGAGCAGTACTTC
CASSPPGSYEQYF
>TRBV7-2|TRBD2|many|TRBJ2-2
TGTGCCAGCAGTCGACGACTAGCGGGACTCACCGGGGAGCTGTTTTTT
CASSRRLAGLTGELFF
>TRBV6-2/TRBV6-3|.|many|TRBJ2-3
TGTGCCAGCAGAGAAAGAGGACCAGTTCAGTATTTT
CASRERGPVQYF
>TRBV2|.|.|TRBJ2-5
TGTGCCACGGGGACCCAGTACTTC
CATGTQYF
>TRBV30|TRBD2|many|TRBJ2-1
TGTGCCTGGAGTGTTCGGCTAGCGGGGTACAATGAGCAGTTCTTC
CAWSVRLAGYNEQFF
>TRBV18|.|many|TRBJ1-1
TGTGCCAGCTCGTTGACAGGAGGAAACCTCAAGAACACTGAAGCTTTCTTT
CASSLTGGNLKNTEAFF
>TRBV4-3|.|many|TRBJ1-4
TGCGCCAGCAGCCAAGATCCCCAGGGGCGTTATGAAAAACTGTTTTTT
CASSQDPQGRYEKLFF
>TRBV7-9|TRBD2|many|TRBJ2-2
TGTGCCAGCAGCTTAGTCTCCAGCGGGATTTACACCGGGGAGCTGTTTTTT
CASSLVSSGIYTGELFF
>TRBV12-3/TRBV12-4|.|few|TRBJ2-7
TGTGCCAGCAGTTTTGAGAGGTCCCACTACGAGCAGTACTTC
CASSFERSHYEQYF
>TRBV6-5|.|few|TRBJ2-5
TGTGCCAGCAGTTACACCGCAGGGAGAGAGACCCAGTACTTC
CASSYTAGRETQYF
>TRBV29-1|.|many|TRBJ2-3
TGCAGTTGCCTCACTAGCACAGATACGCAGTATTTT
CSCLTSTDTQYF
>TRBV6-1|.|few|TRBJ2-1
TGTGCCAGCAGTACTAGGGCTGACAATGAGCAGTTCTTC
CASSTRADNEQFF
>TRBV12-2|.|.|TRBJ2-3
TGTGCAAGTCGCTTAGTTCTACCAGGACGGGCAAGGTATACGCAGTATTTT
CASRLVLPGRARYTQYF
>TRBV3-1|.|few|TRBJ2-1
TGTGCCAGCAGCCATCGAGGCCTGGTTCTCTACAATGAGCAGTTCTTC
CASSHRGLVLYNEQFF
>TRBV3-1|.|many|TRBJ2-2
TGTGCCAGCAGCCATGCTGGGCTTACCGGGGAGCTGTTTTTT
CASSHAGLTGELFF
>TRBV6-2/TRBV6-3|TRBD1|many|TRBJ1-5
TGTGCCAGCAGCACCGGGACAGGGAGCAATCAGCCCCAGCATTTT
CASSTGTGSNQPQHF
>TRBV4-2|TRBD2|few|TRBJ2-3
TGTGCCAGCAGCCAAGATGGTAGGACTAGCGGGTTGGCAGATACGCAGTATTTT
CASSQDGRTSGLADTQYF
>TRBV11-1|.|many|TRBJ2-1
TGTGCCAGCAGCCTCTTTGGAGGGGCGGAAAGCAATGAGCAGTTCTTC
CASSLFGGAESNEQFF
>TRBV24-1|TRBD1|many|TRBJ1-1
TGTGCCACCAGGGCGGCAGGGGGTGTGAACACTGAAGCTTTCTTT
CATRAAGGVNTEAFF
>TRBV11-2|.|many|TRBJ1-6
TGTGCCAGCAGCTTATCATTGGACGGCCCACCCCTCCACTTT
CASSLSLDGPPLHF
>TRBV10-2|.|many|TRBJ2-3
TGCGCCAGCAGTGGCCAGCGGACTTCGAATACGCAGTATTTT
CASSGQRTSNTQYF
>TRBV12-3/TRBV12-4|TRBD2|.|TRBJ2-5
TGTGCCAGCGTAGGGGCGGGAGGGCCAGGAGAGACCCAGTACTTC
CASVGAGGPGETQYF
>TRBV24-1|.|many|TRBJ2-3
TGTGCCACTTCCGTCCCAGGGTCGACAGATACGCAGTATTTT
CATSVPGSTDTQYF
>TRBV13|TRBD2|many|TRBJ2-7
TGTGCCAGCAGCTTAAATAAAGGCGGGAGGACCACCTACGAGCAGTACTTC
CASSLNKGGRTTYEQYF
>TRBV27|.|few|TRBJ2-7
TGTGCCAGCAGTTACACAGGGTCCTACGAGCAGTACTTC
CASSYTGSYEQYF
>TRBV29-1|TRBD1|many|TRBJ2-7
TGCAGCGTACCGGGACAGGGGCGGTACGAGCAGTACTTC
CSVPGQGRYEQYF
>TRBV5-5|.|many|TRBJ1-4
TGTGCCAGCAGCTTAGTGGGGACGAGGGAAAAACTGTTTTTT
CASSLVGTREKLFF
>TRBV10-3|.|few|TRBJ2-7
TGTGCCATCAGTGAGATGGGGAAGCAGTACTTC
CAISEMGKQYF
>TRBV6-5|.|once|TRBJ1-4
TGTGCCTACCCTTTTGATGCAACTAATGAAAAACTGTTTTTT
CAYPFDATNEKLFF
>TRBV7-2|.|many|TRBJ2-2
TGTGCCAGCAGCTTAGCTTTAGTCAACACCGGGGAGCTGTTTTTT
CASSLALVNTGELFF
>TRBV29-1|.|few|TRBJ2-1
TGCAGCGTTGAAGGCTACAATGAGCAGTTCTTC
CSVEGYNEQFF
>TRBV24-1|.|.|TRBJ2-1
TGTGCCACCAGTGATTTGGGGATTGGGGAGCAGTTCTTC
CATSDLGIGEQFF
>TRBV11-2|.|.|TRBJ2-7
TGTGCCAGCACCCAATCTGGAAACGAGCAGTACTTC
CASTQSGNEQYF
>TRBV11-2|.|.|TRBJ2-1
TGTGCCAGCAGCTCAACAACCCTCTACGGGAATGAGCAGTTCTTC
CASSSTTLYGNEQFF
>TRBV5-4|.|many|TRBJ1-1
TGTGCCAGCAGCTTGGAACAGAAGAACACTGAAGCTTTCTTT
CASSLEQKNTEAFF
>TRBV6-2/TRBV6-3|.|many|TRBJ1-1
TGTGCCAGCAGTTGGAGTGAGACAGTGAACACTGAAGCTTTCTTT
CASSWSETVNTEAFF
>TRBV7-6|.|many|TRBJ2-7
TGTGCCAGCAGCTTAGATTCAGGACCGGTCTATTACGAGCAGTACTTC
CASSLDSGPVYYEQYF
>TRBV5-6|.|.|TRBJ1-1
TGTGCCAGCAGCTTTTCCGGGAGGAACACTGAAGCTTTCTTT
CASSFSGRNTEAFF
>TRBV7-9|TRBD1|many|TRBJ1-2
TGTGCCAGCAGCCAAGGACAGGGCTATGGCTACACCTTC
CASSQGQGYGYTF